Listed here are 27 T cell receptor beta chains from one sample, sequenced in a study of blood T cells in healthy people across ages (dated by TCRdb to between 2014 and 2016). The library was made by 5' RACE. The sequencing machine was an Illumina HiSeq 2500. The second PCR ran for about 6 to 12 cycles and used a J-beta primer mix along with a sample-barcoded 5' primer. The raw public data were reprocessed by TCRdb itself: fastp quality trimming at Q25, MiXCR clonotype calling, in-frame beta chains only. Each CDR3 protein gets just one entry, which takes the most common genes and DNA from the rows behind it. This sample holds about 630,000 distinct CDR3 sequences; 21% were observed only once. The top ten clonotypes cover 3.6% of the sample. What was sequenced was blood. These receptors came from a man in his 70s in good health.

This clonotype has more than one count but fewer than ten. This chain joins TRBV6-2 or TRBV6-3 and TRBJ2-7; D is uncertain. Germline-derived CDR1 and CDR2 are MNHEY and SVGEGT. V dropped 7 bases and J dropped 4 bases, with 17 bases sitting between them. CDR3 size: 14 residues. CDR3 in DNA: TGTGCCAGCATCCCATCGGGCAGCCCTTACGAGCAGTACTTC. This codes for CASIPSGSPYEQYF.

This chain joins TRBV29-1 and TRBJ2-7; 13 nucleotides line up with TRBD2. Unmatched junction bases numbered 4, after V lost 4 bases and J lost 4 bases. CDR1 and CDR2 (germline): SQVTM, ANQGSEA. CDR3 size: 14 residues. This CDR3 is CSVAGTSGTYEQYF. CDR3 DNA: TGCAGCGTTGCCGGGACTAGCGGGACATACGAGCAGTACTTC.

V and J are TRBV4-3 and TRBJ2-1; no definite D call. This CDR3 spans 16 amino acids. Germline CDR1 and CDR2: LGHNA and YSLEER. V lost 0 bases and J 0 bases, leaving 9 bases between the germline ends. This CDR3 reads CASSQDFASSYNEQFF. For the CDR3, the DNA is TGCGCCAGCAGCCAAGATTTCGCGAGCTCCTACAATGAGCAGTTCTTC.

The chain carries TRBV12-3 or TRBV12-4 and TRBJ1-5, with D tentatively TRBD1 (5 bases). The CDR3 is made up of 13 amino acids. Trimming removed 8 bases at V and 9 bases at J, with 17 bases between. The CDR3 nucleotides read TGTGCCAGCTGGGGGGGTCCAGCGGGGCCCCAGCATTTT. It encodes CASWGGPAGPQHF.

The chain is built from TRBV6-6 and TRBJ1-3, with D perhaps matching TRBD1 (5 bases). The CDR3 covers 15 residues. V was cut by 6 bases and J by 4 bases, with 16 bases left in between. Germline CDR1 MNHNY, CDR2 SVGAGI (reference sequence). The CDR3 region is CASSPPTGPGNTIYF. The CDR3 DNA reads TGTGCCAGCAGCCCCCCTACAGGACCCGGAAACACCATATATTTT.

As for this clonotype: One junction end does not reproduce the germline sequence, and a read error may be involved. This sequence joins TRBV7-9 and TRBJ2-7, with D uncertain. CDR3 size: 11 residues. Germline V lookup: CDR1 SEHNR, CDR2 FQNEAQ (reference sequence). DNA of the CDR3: TGTGCCAGCAGCTACGATTACGAGCAGCACTTC. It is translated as CASSYDYEQHF.

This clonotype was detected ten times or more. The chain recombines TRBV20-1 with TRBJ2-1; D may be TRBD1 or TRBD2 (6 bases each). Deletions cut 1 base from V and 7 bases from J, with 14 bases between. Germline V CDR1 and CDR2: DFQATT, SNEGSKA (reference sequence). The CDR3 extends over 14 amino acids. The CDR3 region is CSARGPTGRNEQFF. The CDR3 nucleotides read TGCAGTGCTAGAGGTCCCACAGGGAGGAATGAGCAGTTCTTC.

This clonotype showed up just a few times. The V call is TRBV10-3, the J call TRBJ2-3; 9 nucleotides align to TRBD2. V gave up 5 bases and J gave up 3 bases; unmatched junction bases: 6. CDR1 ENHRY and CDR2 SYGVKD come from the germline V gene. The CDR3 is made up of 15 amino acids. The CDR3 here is CAISFSSGKTDTQYF. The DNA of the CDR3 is TGTGCCATCAGTTTTTCTAGCGGGAAAACAGATACGCAGTATTTT.

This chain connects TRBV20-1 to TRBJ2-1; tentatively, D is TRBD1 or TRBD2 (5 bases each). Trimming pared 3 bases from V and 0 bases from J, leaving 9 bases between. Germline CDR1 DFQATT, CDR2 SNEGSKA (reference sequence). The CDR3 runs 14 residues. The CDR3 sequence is CSASGASSYNEQFF. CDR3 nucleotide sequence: TGCAGTGCTAGCGGGGCCAGCTCCTACAATGAGCAGTTCTTC.

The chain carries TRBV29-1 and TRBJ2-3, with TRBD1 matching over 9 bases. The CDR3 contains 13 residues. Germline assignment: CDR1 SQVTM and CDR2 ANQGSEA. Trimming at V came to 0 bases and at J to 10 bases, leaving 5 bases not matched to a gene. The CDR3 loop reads CSVEERGQGPQYF. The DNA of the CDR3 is TGCAGCGTTGAAGAAAGGGGACAGGGTCCGCAGTATTTT.

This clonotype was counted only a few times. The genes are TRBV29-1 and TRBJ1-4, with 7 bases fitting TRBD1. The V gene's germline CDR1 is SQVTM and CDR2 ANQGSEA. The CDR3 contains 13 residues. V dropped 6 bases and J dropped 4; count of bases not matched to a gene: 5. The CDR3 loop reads CSVQTGHNEKLFF. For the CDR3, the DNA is TGCAGCGTACAGACAGGGCATAATGAAAAACTGTTTTTT.

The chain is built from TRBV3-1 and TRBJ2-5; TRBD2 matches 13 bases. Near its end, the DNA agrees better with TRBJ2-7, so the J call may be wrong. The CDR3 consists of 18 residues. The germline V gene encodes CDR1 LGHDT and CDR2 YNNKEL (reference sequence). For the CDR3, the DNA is TGTGCCAGCAGCCAAGACGAGGCGACTAGCGGGAGGCACTACGAGCAGTACTTC. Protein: CASSQDEATSGRHYEQYF.

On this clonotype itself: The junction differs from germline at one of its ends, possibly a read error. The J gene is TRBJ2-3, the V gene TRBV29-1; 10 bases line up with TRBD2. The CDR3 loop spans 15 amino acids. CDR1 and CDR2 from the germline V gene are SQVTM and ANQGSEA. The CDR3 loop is CSVEGLAGASDTRYF. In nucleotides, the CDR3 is TGCAGCGTTGAAGGCCTAGCGGGAGCCTCAGATACGCGGTATTTT.

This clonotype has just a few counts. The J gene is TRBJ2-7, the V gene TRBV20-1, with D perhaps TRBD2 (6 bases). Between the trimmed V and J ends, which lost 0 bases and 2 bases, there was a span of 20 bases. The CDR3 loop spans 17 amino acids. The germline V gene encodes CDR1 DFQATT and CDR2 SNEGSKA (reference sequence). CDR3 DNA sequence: TGCAGTGCTAGAGATGAGTCCGGACTACCAGTCACCTACGAGCAGTACTTC. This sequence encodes CSARDESGLPVTYEQYF.

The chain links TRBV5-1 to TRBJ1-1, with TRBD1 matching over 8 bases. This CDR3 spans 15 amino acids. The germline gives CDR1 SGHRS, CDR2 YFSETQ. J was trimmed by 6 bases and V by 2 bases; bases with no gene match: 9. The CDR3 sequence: CASSLPGQGNAEAFF. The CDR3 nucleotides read TGCGCCAGCAGCTTACCCGGACAGGGCAACGCTGAAGCTTTCTTT.

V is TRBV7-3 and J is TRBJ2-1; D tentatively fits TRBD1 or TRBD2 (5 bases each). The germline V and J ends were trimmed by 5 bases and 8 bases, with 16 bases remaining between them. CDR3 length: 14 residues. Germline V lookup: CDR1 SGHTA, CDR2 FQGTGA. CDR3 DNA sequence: TGTGCCAGCAGCCTTCGGGGCAACCATGATGAGCAGTTCTTC. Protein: CASSLRGNHDEQFF. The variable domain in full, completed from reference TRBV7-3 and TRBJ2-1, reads GAGVSQTPSNKVTEKGKYVELRCDPISGHTALYWYRQSLGQGPEFLIYFQGTGAADDSGLPNDRFFAVRPEGSVSTLKIQRTERGDSAVYLCASSLRGNHDEQFFGPGTRLTVL.

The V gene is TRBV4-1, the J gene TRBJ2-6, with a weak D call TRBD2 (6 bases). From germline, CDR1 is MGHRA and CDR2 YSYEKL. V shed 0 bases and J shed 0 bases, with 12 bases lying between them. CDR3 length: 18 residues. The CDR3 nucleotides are TGCGCCAGCAGCCAAGACTTTGGCGGGGTCTCTGGGGCCAACGTCCTGACTTTC. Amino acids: CASSQDFGGVSGANVLTF.

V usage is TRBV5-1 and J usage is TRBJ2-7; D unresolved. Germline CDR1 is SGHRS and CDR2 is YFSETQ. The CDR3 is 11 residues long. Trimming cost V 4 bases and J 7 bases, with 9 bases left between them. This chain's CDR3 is CASSITGEQYF. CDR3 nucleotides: TGCGCCAGCAGCATCACCGGGGAGCAGTACTTC.

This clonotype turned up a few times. This CDR3 is CASSPPGTCYNEQFF. In DNA form, the CDR3 reads TGTGCCAGCAGTCCTCCCGGGACTTGTTACAATGAGCAGTTCTTC. The chain employs TRBV6-4 and TRBJ2-1, with D possibly matching TRBD2 (6 bases). The CDR3 totals 15 residues. The V and J ends lost 5 bases and 4 bases respectively, with 15 bases between them. The germline V gene encodes CDR1 MRHNA and CDR2 SNTAGT.

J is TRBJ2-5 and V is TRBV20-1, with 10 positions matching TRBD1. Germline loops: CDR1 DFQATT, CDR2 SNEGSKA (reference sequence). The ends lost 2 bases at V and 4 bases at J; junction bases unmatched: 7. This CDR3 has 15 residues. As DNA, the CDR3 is TGCAGTGCTAGAAATCCGTGGACAGGGGGAGAGACCCAGTACTTC. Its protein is CSARNPWTGGETQYF.

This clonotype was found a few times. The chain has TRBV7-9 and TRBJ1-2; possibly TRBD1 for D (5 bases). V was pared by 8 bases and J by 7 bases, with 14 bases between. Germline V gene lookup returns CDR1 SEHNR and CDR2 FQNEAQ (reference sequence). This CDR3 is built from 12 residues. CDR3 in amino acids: CASDGAEVGYTF. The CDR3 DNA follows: TGTGCCAGCGATGGGGCAGAGGTTGGCTACACCTTC.

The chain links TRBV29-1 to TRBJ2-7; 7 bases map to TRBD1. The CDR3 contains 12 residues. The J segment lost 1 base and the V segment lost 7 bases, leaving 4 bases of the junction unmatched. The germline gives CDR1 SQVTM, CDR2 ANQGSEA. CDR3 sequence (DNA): TGCAGCGCTTCGGGACAGTCCTACGAGCAGTACTTC. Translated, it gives CSASGQSYEQYF.

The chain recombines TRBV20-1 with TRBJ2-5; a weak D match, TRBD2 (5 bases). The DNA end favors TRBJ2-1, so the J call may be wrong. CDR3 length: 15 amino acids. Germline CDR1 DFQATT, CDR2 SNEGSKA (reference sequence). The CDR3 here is CSARDSGSGNNEQFF. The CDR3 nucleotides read TGCAGTGCTAGAGATTCGGGGTCGGGGAACAATGAGCAGTTCTTC.

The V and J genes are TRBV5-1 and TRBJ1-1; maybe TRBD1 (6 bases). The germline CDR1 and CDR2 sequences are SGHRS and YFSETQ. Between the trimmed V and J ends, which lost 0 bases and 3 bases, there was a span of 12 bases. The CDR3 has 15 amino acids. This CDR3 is CASSLGQDGDTEAFF. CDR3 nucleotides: TGCGCCAGCAGCTTGGGACAGGACGGGGACACTGAAGCTTTCTTT.

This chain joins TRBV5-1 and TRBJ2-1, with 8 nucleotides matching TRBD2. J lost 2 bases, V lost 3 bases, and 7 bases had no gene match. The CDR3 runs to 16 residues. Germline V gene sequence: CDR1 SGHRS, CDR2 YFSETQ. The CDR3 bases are TGCGCCAGCAGCTCCCAAGCGGGAGCTACCTACAATGAGCAGTTCTTC. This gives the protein CASSSQAGATYNEQFF.

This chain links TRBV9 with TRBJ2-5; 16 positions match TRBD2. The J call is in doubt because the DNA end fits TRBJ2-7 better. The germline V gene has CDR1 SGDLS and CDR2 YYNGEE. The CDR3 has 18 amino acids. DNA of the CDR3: TGTGCCAGCAGCGTATCAGTGGGACTAGCGGGAGGGTCCCACGAGCAGTACTTC. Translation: CASSVSVGLAGGSHEQYF.

Here the CDR3 reads CASSFSPGTGGGYTF. CDR3 DNA sequence: TGTGCCAGCAGTTTCTCCCCCGGGACAGGTGGGGGCTACACCTTC. The gene calls are TRBV27 and TRBJ1-2, with TRBD1 matching 8 bases. The CDR3 is 15 amino acids. The germline CDR1 and CDR2 sequences are MNHEY and SMNVEV (reference sequence). The J segment lost 8 bases and the V segment lost 3 bases, leaving 11 bases of the junction unmatched.